The text below deals with one T cell receptor (beta chain). The table lists this clonotype with many counts. Its cognate antigen has yet to be identified. No base quality values were provided; no much bigger clone lies one nucleotide off. This sample is drawn from a study of breast tumors, draining lymph nodes, adjacent tissues (dated by TCRdb to about 2016). About the investigation overall: Breast cancer patients provided tumor, adjacent nontumor tissue and axillary lymph nodes, and the study compared the TCR beta repertoires across these three sources. The study was designed to assess the relationships and possible T-cell exchange between tumor, surrounding tissue and draining lymph node repertoires in human breast cancer.

Lymph node samples came from the axillary draining lymph nodes of breast cancer patients. The instrument given in TCRdb is Illumina HiSeq 2000. TCR beta chain libraries were generated through multiplex PCR amplification. The amplified TCR beta chain products were analyzed by high-throughput sequencing. TCRdb's own reprocessing of the public reads used fastp at Q25 and MiXCR and kept productive beta chains. Identical CDR3 protein sequences are pooled into one entry, listed with their most common genes and DNA. In this sample the table shows 160,000 or so distinct CDR3 sequences, around a third of which occur a single time. The top ten hold roughly 3.8% of the sample. The germline V gene (reference sequence) specifies DFQATT as CDR1 and SNEGSKA as CDR2. Unmatched junction bases come to 9, with V trimmed by 1 base and J by 0 bases. Taken from cysteine to phenylalanine, the CDR3 has 18 residues. The only DNA kept is the CDR3, 54 bases in frame from the first base.

The paper as a whole reports these results and caveats: T-cell repertoire diversity in tumors was found to be lower than in lymph nodes but higher than in nontumor tissue, and preferential V and J gene usage was observed. The data were considered consistent with most tumor T cells being derived from the lymph node and subsequently expanding within tumor tissue. The conclusion that tumor T cells originate in lymph nodes was framed as consistent with a hypothesis rather than directly demonstrated. The similarity between tumor and nontumor tissue repertoires was significantly greater in luminal-like breast cancer than in basal-like breast cancer.

Input material: axillary lymph node tissue. The clonotype was recovered from a female donor with breast cancer. Some clones in this sample may be carry-over from other donors' samples. The chain employs TRBV20-1 and TRBJ2-7, with 13 bases in between that match TRBD2. The CDR3 in this case is CSARVPRGTSGNSYEQYF. Read as DNA, the sequence is TGCAGTGCTAGAGTCCCAAGAGGGACTAGCGGGAACTCCTACGAGCAGTACTTC.